The 8 T cell receptor beta chains given below trace back to one sample, sequenced in a study of blood T cell repertoires in COVID-19 (dated by TCRdb to about 2020). The library relied on the immunoSEQ multiplex PCR assay. Held by TCRdb, this immuneACCESS table contains in-frame sequences only and omits some clones. Under half of the omission traces to an unresolved V gene where checked; the cause of the rest is unknown. This sample gives 310,000 or so clones in total; around 90% of them show up just once. The ten largest clones add up to just over 9.5% of the sample. The specimen was peripheral blood. These receptors came from a man aged 30 to 39 with COVID-19, enrolled during active disease.

The chain has TRBV5-6 and TRBJ2-2; the match to TRBD1 covers 9 bases. V was pared by 2 bases and J by 4 bases, with 3 bases of the junction left unmatched. Germline V gives CDR1 SGHDT, CDR2 YYEEEE. The CDR3 length is 15 residues. The CDR3 sequence: CASSFGQGFTGELFF. CDR3 bases: TGTGCCAGCAGCTTTGGACAGGGGTTCACCGGGGAGCTGTTTTTT.

This chain uses TRBV7-2 with TRBJ2-6; 8 positions match TRBD1. Germline assignment: CDR1 SGHTA and CDR2 FQGNSA. CDR3 length: 15 residues. V trimming: 10 bases; J trimming: 1 base; junction bases outside the gene matches: 6. CDR3 protein: CATGQGLSGANVLTF. In nucleotides, the CDR3 is TGTGCCACCGGACAGGGCCTTTCTGGGGCCAACGTCCTGACTTTC.

This clone showed up just once. The J gene is TRBJ1-2, the V gene TRBV6-1; D is uncertain. In germline, CDR1 is MNHNS, CDR2 SASEGT. V shed 2 bases and J shed 3 bases, with 10 bases lying between them. There are 14 residues in the CDR3. The CDR3 coding sequence is TGTGCCAGCAGTGAAACTGTACTAGACTATGGCTACACCTTC. This translates into CASSETVLDYGYTF.

V gene TRBV28 combines with J gene TRBJ1-2; no definite D call. Germline CDR1 and CDR2: MDHEN and SYDVKM. The CDR3 is 14 residues long. V shed 2 bases and J shed 2 bases, with 9 bases lying between them. The CDR3 coding sequence is TGTGCCAGCAGTTTAGAAGCACCGAACTATGGCTACACCTTC. Translated, it gives CASSLEAPNYGYTF.

The V gene is TRBV19, the J gene TRBJ1-1; no reliable D call. Germline lookup yields CDR1 LNHDA and CDR2 SQIVND (reference sequence). Trimming left V 8 bases short and J 1 base short, with 20 bases between. The CDR3 spans 16 residues. CDR3 sequence: CASSPLGEVKNTEAFF. The CDR3 nucleotides are TGTGCCAGTTCCCCCTTGGGAGAGGTGAAGAACACTGAAGCTTTCTTT.

The chain employs TRBV7-2 and TRBJ1-4, with TRBD1 matching over 9 bases. Trimming cost V 3 bases and J 8 bases; bases outside gene matches: 7. The germline gives CDR1 SGHTA, CDR2 FQGNSA. This CDR3 is built from 15 residues. The CDR3 sequence: CASSFRDRAGEKLFF. CDR3 nucleotide sequence: TGTGCCAGCAGCTTCCGGGACAGGGCGGGAGAAAAACTGTTTTTT.

The rearrangement uses TRBV18 and TRBJ2-5; TRBD1 is a possible D gene (5 bases). Trimming took 0 bases from V and 1 from J, leaving 12 bases between them. Germline V gene lookup returns CDR1 KGHSH and CDR2 LQKENI. The CDR3 runs to 16 residues. CDR3 DNA: TGTGCCAGCTCACCACCGGGGCGGAGACCCCAAGAGACCCAGTACTTC. Translating gives CASSPPGRRPQETQYF.

V usage is TRBV19 and J usage is TRBJ2-7, with 7 nucleotides matching TRBD1. The CDR3 length is 14 residues. V gave up 1 base and J gave up 3 bases; unmatched junction bases: 3. Germline V gene lookup returns CDR1 LNHDA and CDR2 SQIVND (reference sequence). For the CDR3, the DNA is TGTGCCAGTAGTATAGGGACAGGTGGCTACGAGCAGTACTTC. This translates into CASSIGTGGYEQYF. Full variable domain (rest looked up from reference TRBV19 and TRBJ2-7): DGGITQSPKYLFRKEGQNVTLSCEQNLNHDAMYWYRQDPGQGLRLIYYSQIVNDFQKGDIAEGYSVSREKKESFPLTVTSAQKNPTAFYLCASSIGTGGYEQYFGPGTRLTVT.